A selection of T cell receptor beta chains follows, all from one sample in a study of shared clonotypes between healthy human individuals. The assay was immunoSEQ multiplex PCR, and TCRdb's table has in-frame clones only and misses some. This sample has fewer than 600,000 clones, with around 77% found just once. The sequenced material came from PBMCs. These receptors came from a woman between 40 and 50 years old in good health. Some clones in this sample may be carry-over from other donors' samples. Each CDR3 is given with its conserved first and last residue. The order of the fields is CDR3 DNA, CDR3 protein, D gene, J gene, clone size, V gene. A D gene is named only where the DNA matches it firmly. Clone size is given for some rows only: seen once, a few or many times, or a class if the clone is expanded.

cdr3_nt: TGCGCCAGCAGCTTGGGACAGGCCATGGGCGAGCAGTACTTC
cdr3_aa: CASSLGQAMGEQYF
d_call: -
j_call: TRBJ2-7
clone_size: -
v_call: TRBV5-1

cdr3_nt: TGTGCCAGCAGTGGGACAGGCTACGAGCAGTACTTC
cdr3_aa: CASSGTGYEQYF
d_call: TRBD1
j_call: TRBJ2-7
clone_size: -
v_call: TRBV2

cdr3_nt: TGTGCCAGCAGTGTACAACCGGGACTAGCCTACAATGAGCAGTTCTTC
cdr3_aa: CASSVQPGLAYNEQFF
d_call: TRBD2
j_call: TRBJ2-1
clone_size: -
v_call: TRBV6-1

cdr3_nt: TGTGCCAGCAGCTTAGGGACTAGCGGGGATGACGAGCAGTACTTC
cdr3_aa: CASSLGTSGDDEQYF
d_call: TRBD2
j_call: TRBJ2-7
clone_size: -
v_call: TRBV11-3

cdr3_nt: TGTGCCAGCAGTACCCGGTCGGGGGCCACCGGGGAGCTGTTTTTT
cdr3_aa: CASSTRSGATGELFF
d_call: -
j_call: TRBJ2-2
clone_size: -
v_call: TRBV27

cdr3_nt: TGTGCCAGCAGTGACATCGGAGGGGTCCGAGTCCAGTACTTC
cdr3_aa: CASSDIGGVRVQYF
d_call: -
j_call: TRBJ2-5
clone_size: few
v_call: TRBV6-1

cdr3_nt: TGTGCCTGGAGTGCCCGCTGGGGCAGGGGAGGAAACACCATATATTTT
cdr3_aa: CAWSARWGRGGNTIYF
d_call: -
j_call: TRBJ1-3
clone_size: -
v_call: TRBV30

cdr3_nt: TGTGCCAGCAGCCTGGGGGGGAGCAATCAGCCCCAGCATTTT
cdr3_aa: CASSLGGSNQPQHF
d_call: -
j_call: TRBJ1-5
clone_size: -
v_call: TRBV28

cdr3_nt: TGTGCCAGCAGTTCGACGAACACTGAAGCTTTCTTT
cdr3_aa: CASSSTNTEAFF
d_call: -
j_call: TRBJ1-1
clone_size: -
v_call: TRBV28

cdr3_nt: TGTGCCTGGAGCCGGGACAGTACTAACTATGGCTACACCTTC
cdr3_aa: CAWSRDSTNYGYTF
d_call: TRBD1
j_call: TRBJ1-2
clone_size: -
v_call: TRBV30

cdr3_nt: TGTGCCAGCAGCCCGAGAGACAGGGCTGGGGCCAACGTCCTGACTTTC
cdr3_aa: CASSPRDRAGANVLTF
d_call: TRBD1
j_call: TRBJ2-6
clone_size: -
v_call: TRBV7-9

cdr3_nt: TGTGCCAGCACCGGTATAGCGGGAGGATTTTCCAATGAGCAGTTCTTC
cdr3_aa: CASTGIAGGFSNEQFF
d_call: TRBD2
j_call: TRBJ2-1
clone_size: -
v_call: TRBV5-5

cdr3_nt: TGTGCCAGCACCCGCGGCGACACAGAGACCCAGTACTTC
cdr3_aa: CASTRGDTETQYF
d_call: -
j_call: TRBJ2-5
clone_size: -
v_call: TRBV6-5

cdr3_nt: TGTGCCAGCAGATTGGGAGTCCAAGAGACCCAGTACTTC
cdr3_aa: CASRLGVQETQYF
d_call: -
j_call: TRBJ2-5
clone_size: -
v_call: TRBV2

cdr3_nt: TGCGCCAGCAGCCAAGAGTCACCGTCAGGCCTATACAATGAGCAGTTCTTC
cdr3_aa: CASSQESPSGLYNEQFF
d_call: -
j_call: TRBJ2-1
clone_size: -
v_call: TRBV4-1

cdr3_nt: TGTGCCAGCAGCTCCGAACAGGGATGGGTCTCTGGAAACACCATATATTTT
cdr3_aa: CASSSEQGWVSGNTIYF
d_call: -
j_call: TRBJ1-3
clone_size: -
v_call: TRBV7-9

cdr3_nt: TGCGCCAGCAGCCGACACCGGGACGGAGCCTACGAGCAGTACTTC
cdr3_aa: CASSRHRDGAYEQYF
d_call: -
j_call: TRBJ2-7
clone_size: -
v_call: TRBV4-1

cdr3_nt: TGCAGCGTTGAAGGGGGCCTTGGCTATGGCTACACCTTC
cdr3_aa: CSVEGGLGYGYTF
d_call: -
j_call: TRBJ1-2
clone_size: -
v_call: TRBV29-1

cdr3_nt: TGTGCCATCAGTGAGCTTCAGGGGGCGTCTAATGGCTACACCTTC
cdr3_aa: CAISELQGASNGYTF
d_call: TRBD1
j_call: TRBJ1-2
clone_size: -
v_call: TRBV10-3

cdr3_nt: TGTGCCAGTAGTATTGCAGCCGGGGAGCTGTTTTTT
cdr3_aa: CASSIAAGELFF
d_call: -
j_call: TRBJ2-2
clone_size: -
v_call: TRBV19

cdr3_nt: TGTGCCAGCAGTCCTAACGGAGGTACGCAGTATTTT
cdr3_aa: CASSPNGGTQYF
d_call: -
j_call: TRBJ2-3
clone_size: few
v_call: TRBV27

cdr3_nt: TGTGCCAGCTCACCAATCAGTGCCTACGAGCAGTACTTC
cdr3_aa: CASSPISAYEQYF
d_call: -
j_call: TRBJ2-7
clone_size: -
v_call: TRBV18

cdr3_nt: TGTGCCAGCAGCTTTGGGGGGATCGGAGAGACCCAGTACTTC
cdr3_aa: CASSFGGIGETQYF
d_call: -
j_call: TRBJ2-5
clone_size: -
v_call: TRBV7-2

cdr3_nt: TGCAGCGTTGAAGGACAGGGGGATCAGCCCCAGCATTTT
cdr3_aa: CSVEGQGDQPQHF
d_call: TRBD1
j_call: TRBJ1-5
clone_size: -
v_call: TRBV29-1

cdr3_nt: TGTGCCAGCAGCTTGGATAACTATGGCTACACCTTC
cdr3_aa: CASSLDNYGYTF
d_call: -
j_call: TRBJ1-2
clone_size: -
v_call: TRBV5-5

cdr3_nt: TGTGCCAGCAGCCCGGGGGGGCCTTGGGACTATGGCTACACCTTC
cdr3_aa: CASSPGGPWDYGYTF
d_call: -
j_call: TRBJ1-2
clone_size: few
v_call: TRBV9

cdr3_nt: TGTGCCAGCAGCTCTACCGGGACTAGCGGGTACAATGAGCAGTTCTTC
cdr3_aa: CASSSTGTSGYNEQFF
d_call: TRBD2
j_call: TRBJ2-1
clone_size: -
v_call: TRBV7-3

cdr3_nt: TGTGCCAGCAGTATCAGGCCCCTACGATTGAACACTGAAGCTTTCTTT
cdr3_aa: CASSIRPLRLNTEAFF
d_call: -
j_call: TRBJ1-1
clone_size: -
v_call: TRBV7-8

cdr3_nt: TGTGCCAGCAGCCAAGAGAGGCTTTTAAGACAGGCCGACAATGAGCAGTTCTTC
cdr3_aa: CASSQERLLRQADNEQFF
d_call: -
j_call: TRBJ2-1
clone_size: once
v_call: TRBV14

cdr3_nt: TGTGCCAGCAGTTTAGACAAGAGCTCTGGAAACACCATATATTTT
cdr3_aa: CASSLDKSSGNTIYF
d_call: -
j_call: TRBJ1-3
clone_size: -
v_call: TRBV27

cdr3_nt: TGTGCCAGCAGTTTATCGGACAGGGTAAGCGAGCAGTACTTC
cdr3_aa: CASSLSDRVSEQYF
d_call: TRBD1
j_call: TRBJ2-7
clone_size: few
v_call: TRBV28

cdr3_nt: TGTGCCTGGAGGCCAGGGGCAAGCACAGATACGCAGTATTTT
cdr3_aa: CAWRPGASTDTQYF
d_call: -
j_call: TRBJ2-3
clone_size: few
v_call: TRBV30

cdr3_nt: TGTGCCTGGAGCGGGCAGGGTGAAAAACTGTTTTTT
cdr3_aa: CAWSGQGEKLFF
d_call: -
j_call: TRBJ1-4
clone_size: once
v_call: TRBV30

cdr3_nt: TGTGCCAGCAGCTTAGGGGAGGACTACGAGCAGTACTTC
cdr3_aa: CASSLGEDYEQYF
d_call: -
j_call: TRBJ2-7
clone_size: many
v_call: TRBV11-3

cdr3_nt: TGTGCCAGCACCAGCCCTGCAGGACTCTATGGCTACACCTTC
cdr3_aa: CASTSPAGLYGYTF
d_call: -
j_call: TRBJ1-2
clone_size: -
v_call: TRBV5-4

cdr3_nt: TGTGCCAGCAGTCAGGAGGGGGTAGGGGAAAAACTGTTTTTT
cdr3_aa: CASSQEGVGEKLFF
d_call: -
j_call: TRBJ1-4
clone_size: -
v_call: TRBV2

cdr3_nt: TGTGCCAGCAGCACATATACACTAGTAACACCCACAGATACGCAGTATTTT
cdr3_aa: CASSTYTLVTPTDTQYF
d_call: -
j_call: TRBJ2-3
clone_size: -
v_call: TRBV28

cdr3_nt: TGTGCCAGCAGCTTGGAGGGGACAGATACGCAGTATTTT
cdr3_aa: CASSLEGTDTQYF
d_call: -
j_call: TRBJ2-3
clone_size: -
v_call: TRBV5-4

cdr3_nt: TGTGCCAGCTCACAGGGGGTGAACACTGAAGCTTTCTTT
cdr3_aa: CASSQGVNTEAFF
d_call: -
j_call: TRBJ1-1
clone_size: once
v_call: TRBV18

cdr3_nt: TGTGCCATCAGTGAAGGGTGGCGGGCTAGCGGGAATCGCGGGGAGCTGTTTTTT
cdr3_aa: CAISEGWRASGNRGELFF
d_call: TRBD2
j_call: TRBJ2-2
clone_size: -
v_call: TRBV10-3

cdr3_nt: TGTGCCATCAGTGAGTCGACAGGGGTGGGCTACACCTTC
cdr3_aa: CAISESTGVGYTF
d_call: TRBD1
j_call: TRBJ1-2
clone_size: -
v_call: TRBV10-3

cdr3_nt: TGTGCCAGCAGTTTTAGGGACACCCCTAACTATGGCTACACCTTC
cdr3_aa: CASSFRDTPNYGYTF
d_call: -
j_call: TRBJ1-2
clone_size: -
v_call: TRBV7-6

cdr3_nt: TGTGCCAGCAGTGATTGGCCCGGGGCACACTACGAGCAGTACTTC
cdr3_aa: CASSDWPGAHYEQYF
d_call: -
j_call: TRBJ2-7
clone_size: -
v_call: TRBV2

cdr3_nt: TGCGCCAGCAGCCATATCTGGGACAGGGGGGGTGGCTACGAGCAGTACTTC
cdr3_aa: CASSHIWDRGGGYEQYF
d_call: TRBD1
j_call: TRBJ2-7
clone_size: -
v_call: TRBV4-1

cdr3_nt: TGTGCCAGCTCACCGGACAGGGCATACGAGCAGTACTTC
cdr3_aa: CASSPDRAYEQYF
d_call: TRBD1
j_call: TRBJ2-7
clone_size: -
v_call: TRBV18

cdr3_nt: TGTGCCAGCAGCCGGACAGGGCCGGGGCTCCGACTCAGCAATCAGCCCCAGCATTTT
cdr3_aa: CASSRTGPGLRLSNQPQHF
d_call: TRBD1
j_call: TRBJ1-5
clone_size: -
v_call: TRBV14

cdr3_nt: TGTGCCAGCAGCTTTCGGTCGGGGACAGCCCCTAACACCGGGGAGCTGTTTTTT
cdr3_aa: CASSFRSGTAPNTGELFF
d_call: TRBD1
j_call: TRBJ2-2
clone_size: -
v_call: TRBV7-2

cdr3_nt: TGCGCCAGCAGCTCGGGGGACAGGGAGGGTCGGGAGACCCAGTACTTC
cdr3_aa: CASSSGDREGRETQYF
d_call: TRBD1
j_call: TRBJ2-5
clone_size: few
v_call: TRBV5-1